These 23 T cell receptor beta chains were sequenced from one sample in a study of vaccination and CD4 T cells after COVID-19. TCRdb independently ran MiXCR on the PCR reads; one entry per CDR3 protein. This table has approximately 20,000 distinct CDR3 sequences, about three fifths appearing once. Sequencing was performed on CD4+ T cells from blood, taken before SARS-CoV-2 vaccination. Every receptor here comes from a human donor who had recovered from COVID-19.

The sample holds a few counts of this clonotype. The gene calls are TRBV24-1 and TRBJ2-3; 7 positions agree with TRBD2. The length of the CDR3 is 16 residues. Germline CDR1 and CDR2: KGHDR and SFDVKD. The J segment lost 3 bases and the V segment lost 1 base, leaving 6 bases of the junction unmatched. The CDR3 reads CATSDFPGLVTDTQYF. Written as DNA, the CDR3 is TGTGCCACCAGTGATTTTCCCGGACTAGTAACAGATACGCAGTATTTT.

The chain has TRBV2 and TRBJ2-2; D not certain. Trimming cost V 7 bases and J 0 bases, with 12 bases left between them. The CDR3 loop spans 15 amino acids. CDR1 is SNHLY and CDR2 is FYNNEI in the germline V gene. CDR3 sequence: CASTAETANTGELFF. CDR3 bases: TGTGCCAGCACCGCAGAAACAGCGAACACCGGGGAGCTGTTTTTT.

This clonotype showed up just once. The V call is TRBV4-3, the J call TRBJ1-6; D not resolved. The germline V gene encodes CDR1 LGHNA and CDR2 YSLEER. The CDR3 spans 13 residues. Deletions cut 3 bases from V and 8 bases from J, with 8 bases between. CDR3 loop: CASSQEGYSPLHF. DNA for the CDR3: TGCGCCAGCAGCCAGGAAGGGTATTCACCCCTCCACTTT.

This clonotype showed up just a few times. V gene TRBV20-1 combines with J gene TRBJ2-3; unclear D gene. Per the germline V gene, CDR1 is DFQATT and CDR2 is SNEGSKA (reference sequence). CDR3 length: 16 amino acids. V lost 3 bases, J lost 2 bases, and 18 bases lay in between. The CDR3 loop reads CSASPGRPSFTDTQYF. The CDR3 DNA reads as TGCAGTGCTAGCCCTGGACGGCCCTCTTTCACAGATACGCAGTATTTT.

The chain joins TRBV5-1 to TRBJ1-1; 7 nucleotides agree with TRBD1. The germline gives CDR1 SGHRS, CDR2 YFSETQ. CDR3 length equals 16 residues. Trimming took 3 bases from V and 0 from J; bases not matched to a gene: 8. The CDR3 nucleotides are TGCGCCAGCAGCTCGACAGGGCGACTCATGAACACTGAAGCTTTCTTT. The encoded protein is CASSSTGRLMNTEAFF.

The gene calls are TRBV19 and TRBJ2-2; 12 bases map to TRBD1. CDR1 LNHDA and CDR2 SQIVND come from the germline V gene (reference sequence). The CDR3 length is 16 residues. The V segment lost 2 bases and the J segment 7 bases; nucleotides outside the gene matches: 5. The CDR3 coding sequence is TGTGCCAGTAGTATATCGGGACAGGGGGCCGGCGGGGAGCTGTTTTTT. Its protein is CASSISGQGAGGELFF.

This clonotype occurred a few times. The chain is built from TRBV24-1 and TRBJ2-2, with D uncertain. Per the germline V gene, CDR1 is KGHDR and CDR2 is SFDVKD. Deletions cut 7 bases from V and 4 bases from J, with 9 bases between. This CDR3 is 13 amino acids long. In DNA, the CDR3 is TGTGCCACCAGGGAAGGAGCCACCGGGGAGCTGTTTTTT. This gives the protein CATREGATGELFF.

The chain links TRBV7-2 to TRBJ2-1, with D possibly matching TRBD2 (7 bases). Trimming took off 2 bases at V and 7 bases at J, with 18 bases between the two ends. Per the germline V gene, CDR1 is SGHTA and CDR2 is FQGNSA. The CDR3 extends over 16 amino acids. CDR3 DNA sequence: TGTGCCAGCAGCTTATCGGGGGGCAGTTTTGGAAATGAGCAGTTCTTC. Protein sequence: CASSLSGGSFGNEQFF.

The count of this clonotype is one. The CDR3 here is CASSLTGGISPLHF. The CDR3, as DNA: TGTGCCAGCAGCTTAACAGGGGGCATTTCACCCCTCCACTTT. The chain uses TRBV11-2 and TRBJ1-6; 9 nucleotides align to TRBD1. There are 14 residues in the CDR3. V dropped 2 bases and J dropped 9; count of bases not matched to a gene: 2. Germline lookup yields CDR1 SGHAT and CDR2 FQNNGV.

This clonotype was counted once. J is TRBJ2-3 and V is TRBV10-3, with D unclear. The V and J ends lost 6 bases and 7 bases respectively, with 8 bases between them. This CDR3 spans 11 amino acids. The germline CDR1 and CDR2 sequences are ENHRY and SYGVKD. The CDR3 nucleotides read TGTGCCATCAGGTCCGCCAATACGCAGTATTTT. Its protein product is CAIRSANTQYF.

This clonotype was picked up a small number of times. This rearrangement joins TRBV20-1 to TRBJ2-4; TRBD2 matches at 13 bases. The CDR3 has 19 residues. V shed 7 bases and J 0 bases; nucleotides not matched to a gene: 15. From germline, CDR1 is DFQATT and CDR2 SNEGSKA (reference sequence). CDR3 sequence reads: CSVEAPRTSGRGAKNIQYF. The CDR3 DNA follows: TGCAGTGTGGAGGCCCCTCGGACTAGCGGGAGAGGAGCCAAAAACATTCAGTACTTC.

The gene calls are TRBV6-5 and TRBJ2-5, with 8 bases aligning to TRBD1. There are 15 residues in the CDR3. Germline lookup yields CDR1 MNHEY and CDR2 SVGAGI. The J segment lost 2 bases and the V segment lost 0 bases, leaving 2 bases of the junction unmatched. The CDR3 sequence: CASSYSRDRQETQYF. The CDR3 bases are TGTGCCAGCAGTTACTCCCGGGACAGGCAAGAGACCCAGTACTTC.

The CDR3 region is CASNLGFGQGISGANVLTF. DNA of the CDR3: TGTGCCAGTAATTTAGGTTTTGGACAGGGCATCTCTGGGGCCAACGTCCTGACTTTC. This chain joins TRBV19 and TRBJ2-6, with 8 bases aligning to TRBD1. The CDR3 length is 19 residues. The J segment lost 0 bases and the V segment lost 7 bases, leaving 14 bases of the junction unmatched. Looked up from germline, CDR1 is LNHDA and CDR2 is SQIVND (reference sequence).

The chain has TRBV27 and TRBJ2-1; 12 nucleotides agree with TRBD2. The germline V gene encodes CDR1 MNHEY and CDR2 SMNVEV (reference sequence). The J segment lost 7 bases and the V segment lost 10 bases, leaving 8 bases of the junction unmatched. This CDR3 spans 14 amino acids. The CDR3 nucleotides read TGTGCCACCAGGCAGACTAGCGGGAGAAATGAGCAGTTCTTC. This translates into CATRQTSGRNEQFF.

The genes are TRBV7-2 and TRBJ1-3, with D tentatively TRBD1 (6 bases). CDR1 is SGHTA, CDR2 FQGNSA, per germline. The V and J ends lost 1 base and 0 bases respectively, with 7 bases between them. The CDR3 is 15 amino acids. This CDR3 reads CASSLDRASGNTIYF. The CDR3 coding sequence is TGTGCCAGCAGCTTAGACAGGGCCTCTGGAAACACCATATATTTT.

The rearrangement links TRBV12-3 or TRBV12-4 to TRBJ1-5; TRBD1 might be the D (5 bases). There are 14 residues in the CDR3. V was clipped by 6 bases and J by 3 bases, with 12 bases between them. The CDR3 coding sequence is TGTGCCAGCAGGATCGAGGGGACCAATCAGCCCCAGCATTTT. This sequence encodes CASRIEGTNQPQHF.

The chain recombines TRBV7-9 with TRBJ2-3; 10 bases agree with TRBD2. J lost 14 bases, V lost 2 bases, and 7 bases had no gene match. This CDR3 is 13 amino acids long. From germline, CDR1 is SEHNR and CDR2 FQNEAQ (reference sequence). DNA for the CDR3: TGTGCCAGCAGCTTATCTCTAGCGGGAGATCCGTATTTT. Residues: CASSLSLAGDPYF.

This sequence joins TRBV10-2 and TRBJ2-5; D possibly matches TRBD1 or TRBD2 (5 bases each). The CDR3 sequence is 14 residues long. V was shortened by 5 bases and J by 1 base, with 11 bases between the two germline ends. The germline CDR1 and CDR2 sequences are WSHSY and SAAADI. The CDR3: CASSSSGRQETQYF. The CDR3 DNA is TGCGCCAGCAGTAGCTCGGGACGCCAAGAGACCCAGTACTTC.

The rearrangement joins TRBV15 to TRBJ2-7; no clear D. Trimming cost V 0 bases and J 4 bases, with 7 bases left between them. The germline gives CDR1 LNHNV, CDR2 YYDKDF (reference sequence). The CDR3 length is 13 residues. CDR3 DNA sequence: TGTGCCACCAGCAGAGATCTAGGTTACGAGCAGTACTTC. This translates into CATSRDLGYEQYF.

This clonotype was seen more than once but under ten times. CDR3 sequence reads: CASSPLASSYEQYF. In DNA, the CDR3 is TGTGCCAGCAGCCCCCTAGCGAGCTCCTACGAGCAGTACTTC. The chain couples TRBV7-9 to TRBJ2-7; possible D gene TRBD2, 6 bases. The length of the CDR3 is 14 residues. V dropped 5 bases and J dropped 0 bases, with 11 bases sitting between them. The germline gives CDR1 SEHNR, CDR2 FQNEAQ (reference sequence).

The chain joins TRBV20-1 to TRBJ2-1; 7 nucleotides line up with TRBD2. Germline CDR1 DFQATT, CDR2 SNEGSKA (reference sequence). The CDR3 contains 14 residues. V was clipped by 1 base and J by 5 bases; unmatched bases: 5. The CDR3 region has the DNA TGCAGTGCTAGAGGGTCGGGAGGACACAATGAGCAGTTCTTC. Amino acid sequence: CSARGSGGHNEQFF.

V is TRBV4-2 and J is TRBJ2-3; TRBD2 aligns across 14 bases. Germline loops: CDR1 LGHNA, CDR2 YNFKEQ. This CDR3 region has 18 residues. Trimming removed 1 base from V and 0 bases from J; junction bases left unmatched: 3. As DNA, the CDR3 is TGTGCCAGCAGCCAAGGACTAGCGGGAGGGCCTAGCACAGATACGCAGTATTTT. Residues: CASSQGLAGGPSTDTQYF.

This chain joins TRBV19 and TRBJ1-5, with D perhaps matching TRBD1 (5 bases). This CDR3 has 15 residues. Germline CDR1 is LNHDA and CDR2 is SQIVND (reference sequence). Trimming took off 3 bases at V and 6 bases at J, with 15 bases between the two ends. The CDR3 spells CASSISSGQLQPQHF. For the CDR3, the DNA is TGTGCCAGTAGTATCTCCTCGGGGCAGCTTCAGCCCCAGCATTTT.